These T cell receptor beta chains were read from a single sample in a study of T cell responses to AZD1222 COVID-19 vaccine. The assay was immunoSEQ multiplex PCR, and TCRdb's table has in-frame clones only and misses some. The sample holds around 71,000 clones, 82% seen once. Sequences were derived from peripheral blood, sampled on day 0 of AZD1222 vaccination. The source is an adult in good health. The CDR3 runs from the conserved cysteine through the conserved F or W. A D gene is named only where the DNA matches it firmly. Size values are once, few and many counts, or a class for expanded clones, and some rows have none.

>.|TRBV2|TRBJ1-1|.
TGTGCCAGCAGTGAAGCAGGGCAGGGAGTGCCTGAAGCTTTCTTT
CASSEAGQGVPEAFF
>TRBD1|TRBV5-1|TRBJ1-1|.
TGCGCCAGCAGCCCGTCTGGACAGGGAGGCACTGAAGCTTTCTTT
CASSPSGQGGTEAFF
>.|TRBV12-3/TRBV12-4|TRBJ2-4|.
TGTGCCAGCGGTTACAGGCACGCTCAGTACTTC
CASGYRHAQYF
>.|TRBV7-8|TRBJ1-1|once
TGTGCCAGCAGCTATGTCGGGGGAATAACGGGTGCCACTGAAGCTTTCTTT
CASSYVGGITGATEAFF
>TRBD1|TRBV6-6|TRBJ1-6|.
TGTGCCAGCAGTAGGGACAGGGAGGAATCACCCCTCCACTTT
CASSRDREESPLHF
>.|TRBV7-9|TRBJ1-5|.
TGTGCCGTCCAAAAGGGCTTCAATCAGCCCCAGCATTTT
CAVQKGFNQPQHF
>TRBD1|TRBV5-8|TRBJ1-5|.
TGTGCCAGCAGCCCCCCGGGACAGGGACCCGGGGGCAATCAGCCCCAGCATTTT
CASSPPGQGPGGNQPQHF
>.|TRBV2|TRBJ1-1|.
TGTGCCAGCAAGAAAACACAGAACACTGAAGCTTTCTTT
CASKKTQNTEAFF
>TRBD1|TRBV27|TRBJ1-5|.
TGTGCCAGCAGTGCACAGGGGAATAGCAATCAGCCCCAGCATTTT
CASSAQGNSNQPQHF
>.|TRBV7-2|TRBJ2-2|few
TGTGCCAGCAGCTTAATACGTATGACGAACACCGGGGAGCTGTTTTTT
CASSLIRMTNTGELFF
>.|TRBV30|TRBJ1-1|.
TGTGCCTGGAGTAAGGTCCCGAACACTGAAGCTTTCTTT
CAWSKVPNTEAFF
>.|TRBV19|TRBJ1-4|.
TGTGCCAGTAGTATGGGGTTTAATGAAAAACTGTTTTTT
CASSMGFNEKLFF
>.|TRBV6-2/TRBV6-3|TRBJ1-1|.
TGTGCCAGCAGTTTCTCCGGGGGCCCTGAAGCTTTCTTT
CASSFSGGPEAFF
>TRBD1|TRBV19|TRBJ1-4|.
TGTGCCAGTAGTCTTTGGGACAGTAATGAAAAACTGTTTTTT
CASSLWDSNEKLFF
>.|TRBV30|TRBJ2-2|.
TGTGCCTGGAGAGACAACACCGGGGAGCTGTTTTTT
CAWRDNTGELFF
>.|TRBV12-3/TRBV12-4|TRBJ1-2|.
TGTGCCAGCAGTTTAAGTCAGGCCTATGGCTACACCTTC
CASSLSQAYGYTF
>.|TRBV6-5|TRBJ2-2|many
TGTGCCAGCAGTCCCGCCTGGAACACCGGGGAGCTGTTTTTT
CASSPAWNTGELFF
>TRBD2|TRBV5-1|TRBJ2-6|.
TGCGCCAGCAGCTTATCGGGACTAGCGGGATCAGGGGCCAACGTCCTGACTTTC
CASSLSGLAGSGANVLTF
>TRBD1|TRBV19|TRBJ1-5|.
TGTGCCAGTAGTACCCACAGGGGTCAGCCCCAGCATTTT
CASSTHRGQPQHF
>.|TRBV3-1/TRBV3-2|TRBJ2-7|once
TGTGCCACTCGGGACGGTAAGTCCTACGAGCAGTACTTC
CATRDGKSYEQYF
>TRBD2|TRBV19|TRBJ2-2|.
TGTGCCAGTAGTATAGCTAGCGGGAACACCGGGGAGCTGTTTTTT
CASSIASGNTGELFF
>.|TRBV20-1|TRBJ2-5|.
TGCAGTGCTAGTACGGGTGAGACCCAGTACTTC
CSASTGETQYF
>TRBD2|TRBV20-1|TRBJ2-7|.
TGCAGTGCTAGTGGGTTCAGCGGGAGGATGGGAGAGCAGTACTTC
CSASGFSGRMGEQYF
>.|TRBV6-2/TRBV6-3|TRBJ2-1|once
TGTGCCAGCAGTCATGGCTACGGGGACAATGAGCAGTTCTTC
CASSHGYGDNEQFF